This TCR beta chain was recorded in a study of chemoradiotherapy in HPV16-positive cancers. Study results and caveats: Candidate HPV-specific clones and E7-related TCR motifs grew in tumor during treatment.

This clone was recorded once. Its antigen remains unidentified. This CDR3 contains 15 residues. The junction had 6 bases not matched to a gene; V was cut back by 0 bases and J by 4 bases. Germline-derived CDR1 and CDR2 are SGHRS and YFSETQ. Produced via immunoSEQ multiplex PCR; TCRdb's table is partial and in-frame only. This sample has approximately 900 clones, with roughly 84% found just once. The rearrangement joins TRBV5-1 to TRBJ2-5, with 7 bases lining up with TRBD1. The sequence was obtained from a human donor with HPV-associated anogenital cancer. The sequencing here drew on tumor tissue, taken from a patient who underwent chemoradiotherapy. The chain's CDR3 is CASSLGQGMRETQYF. Here the CDR3 DNA reads TGCGCCAGCAGCTTGGGACAGGGAATGAGAGAGACCCAGTACTTC. Looking up the rest from reference TRBV5-1 and TRBJ2-5 gives the full variable domain: KAGVTQTPRYLIKTRGQQVTLSCSPISGHRSVSWYQQTPGQGLQFLFEYFSETQRNKGNFPGRFSGRQFSNSRSEMNVSTLELGDSALYLCASSLGQGMRETQYFGPGTRLLVL.